This TCR beta chain was sequenced in a study of long-term antiretroviral therapy in people with HIV. Study findings and constraints: ART was followed by higher diversity that remained below transplant donor controls.

All donors provided no fewer than one pre-ART and no fewer than two post-ART PBMC samples. Assay version v3.0 of immunoSEQ was used, and it was run at survey level. Method: immunoSEQ multiplex PCR; TCRdb's copy keeps in-frame clones and lacks some. The profile shows about 36,000 clones, over 75% of them singletons. Remarks on this clone: Its antigen is unidentified.

The receptor comes from a man younger than 35 with HIV. The specimen was unsorted PBMCs, collected 0.6 years after starting antiretroviral therapy.

As DNA, the CDR3 is TGTGCCAGTAGTATGAGGACTAGCGGGGGATGGGGGCCCTACAATGAGCAGTTCTTC. Translating gives CASSMRTSGGWGPYNEQFF. The V and J genes are TRBV19 and TRBJ2-1; 13 positions match TRBD2. Germline assignment: CDR1 LNHDA and CDR2 SQIVND (reference sequence). This CDR3 spans 19 amino acids. J was trimmed by 2 bases and V by 3 bases; bases with no gene match: 10.